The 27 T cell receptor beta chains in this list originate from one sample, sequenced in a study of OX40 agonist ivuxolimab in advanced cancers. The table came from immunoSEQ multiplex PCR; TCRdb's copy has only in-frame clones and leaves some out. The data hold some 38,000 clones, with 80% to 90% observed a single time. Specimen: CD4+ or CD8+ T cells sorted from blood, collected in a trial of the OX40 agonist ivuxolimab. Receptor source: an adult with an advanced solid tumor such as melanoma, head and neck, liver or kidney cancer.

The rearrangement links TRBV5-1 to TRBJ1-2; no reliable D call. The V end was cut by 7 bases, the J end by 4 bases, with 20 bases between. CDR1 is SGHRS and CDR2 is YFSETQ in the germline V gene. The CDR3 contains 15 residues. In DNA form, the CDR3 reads TGCGCCAGCGGGCTTATGTTTAGGCGGATCTATGGCTACACCTTC. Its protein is CASGLMFRRIYGYTF.

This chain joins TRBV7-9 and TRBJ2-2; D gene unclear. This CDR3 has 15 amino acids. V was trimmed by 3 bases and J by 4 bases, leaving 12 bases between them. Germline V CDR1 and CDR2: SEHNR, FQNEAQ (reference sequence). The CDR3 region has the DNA TGTGCCAGCAGCTTCCCCCTAGTCGGCACCGGGGAGCTGTTTTTT. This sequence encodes CASSFPLVGTGELFF. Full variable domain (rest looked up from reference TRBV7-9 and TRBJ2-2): DTGVSQNPRHKITKRGQNVTFRCDPISEHNRLYWYRQTLGQGPEFLTYFQNEAQLEKSRLLSDRFSAERPKGSFSTLEIQRTEQGDSAMYLCASSFPLVGTGELFFGEGSRLTVL.

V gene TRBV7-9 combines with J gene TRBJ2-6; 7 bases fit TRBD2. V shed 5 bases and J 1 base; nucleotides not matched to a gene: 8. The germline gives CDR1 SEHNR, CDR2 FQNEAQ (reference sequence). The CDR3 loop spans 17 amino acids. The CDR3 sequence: CASSEAGWGSGANVLTF. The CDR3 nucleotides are TGTGCCAGCAGCGAAGCGGGGTGGGGATCTGGGGCCAACGTCCTGACTTTC.

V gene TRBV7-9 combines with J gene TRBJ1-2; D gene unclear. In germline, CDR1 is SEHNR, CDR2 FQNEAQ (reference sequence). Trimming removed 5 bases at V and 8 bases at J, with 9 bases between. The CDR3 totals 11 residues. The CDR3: CASSPGWGYTF. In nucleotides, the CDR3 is TGTGCCAGCAGCCCTGGTTGGGGCTACACCTTC.

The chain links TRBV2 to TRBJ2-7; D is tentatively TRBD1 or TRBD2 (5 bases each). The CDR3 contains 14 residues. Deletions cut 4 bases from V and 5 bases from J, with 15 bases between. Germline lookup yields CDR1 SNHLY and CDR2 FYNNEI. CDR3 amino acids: CASSAGQGTHEQYF. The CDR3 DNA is TGTGCCAGCAGTGCGGGGCAGGGAACCCACGAGCAGTACTTC.

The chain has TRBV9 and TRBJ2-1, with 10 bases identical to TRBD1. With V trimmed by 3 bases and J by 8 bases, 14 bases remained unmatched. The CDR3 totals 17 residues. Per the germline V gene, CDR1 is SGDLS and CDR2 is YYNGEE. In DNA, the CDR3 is TGTGCCAGCAGCGCTCTAGGTACGGGACAGGGGCCCTATGAGCAGTTCTTC. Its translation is CASSALGTGQGPYEQFF.

CDR3 bases: TGCGCCAGCTGTCAGTCGAATTTGAACACTGAAGCTTTCTTT. Its protein is CASCQSNLNTEAFF. The V and J genes are TRBV4-3 and TRBJ1-1; D is uncertain. The germline CDR1 and CDR2 sequences are LGHNA and YSLEER. The CDR3 has 14 amino acids. V shed 8 bases and J shed 0 bases, with 13 bases lying between them.

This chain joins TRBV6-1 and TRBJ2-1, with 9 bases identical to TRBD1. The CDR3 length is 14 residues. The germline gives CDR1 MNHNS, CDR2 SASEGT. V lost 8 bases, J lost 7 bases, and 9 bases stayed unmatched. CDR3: CASFWDRVVNEQFF. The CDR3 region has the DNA TGTGCCAGCTTCTGGGACAGGGTGGTAAATGAGCAGTTCTTC.

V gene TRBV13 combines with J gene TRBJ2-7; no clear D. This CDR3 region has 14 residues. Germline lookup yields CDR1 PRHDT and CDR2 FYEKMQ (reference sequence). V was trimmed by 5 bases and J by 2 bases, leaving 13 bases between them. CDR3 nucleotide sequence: TGTGCCAGCAGCGTTAGACCAAGACCCTACGAGCAGTACTTC. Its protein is CASSVRPRPYEQYF.

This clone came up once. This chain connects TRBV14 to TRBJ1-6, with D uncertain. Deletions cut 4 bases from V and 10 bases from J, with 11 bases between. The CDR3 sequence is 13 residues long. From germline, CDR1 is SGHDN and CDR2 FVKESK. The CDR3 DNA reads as TGTGCCAGCAGCCGAGGACTTGGGTCACCCCTCCACTTT. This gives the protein CASSRGLGSPLHF.

This chain's CDR3 is CASYPGQGTETQYF. CDR3 coding DNA: TGTGCCAGCTATCCTGGACAGGGAACTGAGACCCAGTACTTC. The chain has TRBV6-1 and TRBJ2-5, with 8 bases identical to TRBD1. The CDR3 loop spans 14 amino acids. V lost 8 bases to trimming and J lost 5 bases; unmatched junction nucleotides: 10. Germline values: CDR1 MNHNS, CDR2 SASEGT.

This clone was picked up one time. CDR3 loop: CASRPEAGGDADTQYF. CDR3 DNA: TGCGCCAGCAGGCCCGAGGCAGGGGGCGACGCAGATACGCAGTATTTT. The chain recombines TRBV4-1 with TRBJ2-3; 8 bases agree with TRBD1. Germline CDR1 MGHRA, CDR2 YSYEKL. The V segment lost 6 bases and the J segment 4 bases; nucleotides outside the gene matches: 12. The CDR3 runs to 16 residues.

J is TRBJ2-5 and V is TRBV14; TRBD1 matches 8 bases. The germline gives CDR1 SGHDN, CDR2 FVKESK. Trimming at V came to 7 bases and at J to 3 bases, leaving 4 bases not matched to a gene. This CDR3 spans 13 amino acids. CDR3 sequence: CASTRQGKETQYF. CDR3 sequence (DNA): TGTGCCAGCACCAGACAGGGGAAAGAGACCCAGTACTTC.

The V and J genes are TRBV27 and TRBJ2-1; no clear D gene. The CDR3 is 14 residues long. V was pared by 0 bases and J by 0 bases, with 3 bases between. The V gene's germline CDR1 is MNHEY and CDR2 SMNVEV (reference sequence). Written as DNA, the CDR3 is TGTGCCAGCAGTTTATCCCTCTCCTACAATGAGCAGTTCTTC. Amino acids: CASSLSLSYNEQFF.

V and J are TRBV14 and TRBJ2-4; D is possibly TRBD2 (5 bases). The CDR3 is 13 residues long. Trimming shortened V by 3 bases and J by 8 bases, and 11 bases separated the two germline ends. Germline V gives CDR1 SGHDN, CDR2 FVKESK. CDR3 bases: TGTGCCAGCAGCCACATGATGGAGGACATTCAGTACTTC. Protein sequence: CASSHMMEDIQYF.

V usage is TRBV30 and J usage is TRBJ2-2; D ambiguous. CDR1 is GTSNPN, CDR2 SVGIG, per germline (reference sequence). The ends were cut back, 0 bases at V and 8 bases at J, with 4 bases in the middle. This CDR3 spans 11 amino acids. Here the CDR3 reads CAWSVYGELFF. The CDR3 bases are TGTGCCTGGAGTGTTTATGGGGAGCTGTTTTTT.

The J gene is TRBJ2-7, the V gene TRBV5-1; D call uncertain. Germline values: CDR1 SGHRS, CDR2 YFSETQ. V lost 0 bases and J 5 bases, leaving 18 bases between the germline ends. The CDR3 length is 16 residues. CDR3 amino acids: CASSLGAGQLLDEQYF. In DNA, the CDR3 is TGCGCCAGCAGCTTGGGGGCAGGCCAGCTCCTTGACGAGCAGTACTTC.

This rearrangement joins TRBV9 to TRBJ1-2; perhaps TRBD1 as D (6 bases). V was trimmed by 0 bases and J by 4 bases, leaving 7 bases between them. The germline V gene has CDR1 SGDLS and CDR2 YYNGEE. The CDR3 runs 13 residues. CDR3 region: CASSVVDSYGYTF. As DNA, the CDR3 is TGTGCCAGCAGCGTAGTGGACAGCTATGGCTACACCTTC.

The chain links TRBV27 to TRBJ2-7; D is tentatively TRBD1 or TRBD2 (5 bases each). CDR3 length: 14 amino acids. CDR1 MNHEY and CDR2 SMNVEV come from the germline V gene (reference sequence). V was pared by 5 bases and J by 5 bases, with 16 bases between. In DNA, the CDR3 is TGTGCCAGCAGTGTTGCCAGGGAGCCCCACGAGCAGTACTTC. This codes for CASSVAREPHEQYF.

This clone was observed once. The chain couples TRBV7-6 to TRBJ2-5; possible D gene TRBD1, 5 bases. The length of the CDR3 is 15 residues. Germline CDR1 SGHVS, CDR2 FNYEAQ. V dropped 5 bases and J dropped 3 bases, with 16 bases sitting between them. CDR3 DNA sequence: TGTGCCAGCAGCCCTCGGCCAGGGCGAGAAGAGACCCAGTACTTC. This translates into CASSPRPGREETQYF.

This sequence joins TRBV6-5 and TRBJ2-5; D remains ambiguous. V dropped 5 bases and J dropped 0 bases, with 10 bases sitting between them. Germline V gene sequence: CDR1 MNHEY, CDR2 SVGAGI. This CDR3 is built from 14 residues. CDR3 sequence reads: CASSPRSYQETQYF. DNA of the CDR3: TGTGCCAGCAGTCCCAGATCATACCAAGAGACCCAGTACTTC.

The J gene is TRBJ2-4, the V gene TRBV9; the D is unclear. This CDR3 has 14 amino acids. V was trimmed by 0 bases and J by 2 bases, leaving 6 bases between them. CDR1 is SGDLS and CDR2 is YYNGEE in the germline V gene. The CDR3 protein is CASSVGGSKNIQYF. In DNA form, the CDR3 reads TGTGCCAGCAGCGTAGGGGGTTCCAAAAACATTCAGTACTTC. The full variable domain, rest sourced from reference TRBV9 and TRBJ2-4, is DSGVTQTPKHLITATGQRVTLRCSPRSGDLSVYWYQQSLDQGLQFLIQYYNGEERAKGNILERFSAQQFPDLHSELNLSSLELGDSALYFCASSVGGSKNIQYFGAGTRLSVL.

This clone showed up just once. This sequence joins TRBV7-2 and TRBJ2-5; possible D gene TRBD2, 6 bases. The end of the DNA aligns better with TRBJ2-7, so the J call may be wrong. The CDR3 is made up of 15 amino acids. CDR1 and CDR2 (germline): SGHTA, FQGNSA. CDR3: CASSLIQGGPYEQYF. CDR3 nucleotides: TGTGCCAGCAGCTTAATTCAGGGAGGTCCCTACGAGCAGTACTTC.

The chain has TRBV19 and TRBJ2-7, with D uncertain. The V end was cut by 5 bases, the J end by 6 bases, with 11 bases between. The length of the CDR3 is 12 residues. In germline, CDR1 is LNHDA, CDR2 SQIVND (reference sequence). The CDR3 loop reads CASSSGLTEQYF. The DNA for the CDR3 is TGTGCCAGTAGTTCCGGGCTAACCGAGCAGTACTTC.

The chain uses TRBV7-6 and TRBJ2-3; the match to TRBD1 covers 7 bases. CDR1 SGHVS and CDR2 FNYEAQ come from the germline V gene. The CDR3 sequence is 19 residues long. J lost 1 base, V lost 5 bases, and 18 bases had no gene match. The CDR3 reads CASSPYPMDRTYGTDTQYF. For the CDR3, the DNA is TGTGCCAGCAGCCCTTACCCCATGGACAGGACCTACGGCACAGATACGCAGTATTTT.

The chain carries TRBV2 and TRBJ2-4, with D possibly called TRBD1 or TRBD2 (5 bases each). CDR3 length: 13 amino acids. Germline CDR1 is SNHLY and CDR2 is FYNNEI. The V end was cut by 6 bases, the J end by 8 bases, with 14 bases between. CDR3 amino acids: CASSRPGRDIQYF. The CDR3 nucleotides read TGTGCCAGCAGCCGTCCGGGACGGGACATTCAGTACTTC.

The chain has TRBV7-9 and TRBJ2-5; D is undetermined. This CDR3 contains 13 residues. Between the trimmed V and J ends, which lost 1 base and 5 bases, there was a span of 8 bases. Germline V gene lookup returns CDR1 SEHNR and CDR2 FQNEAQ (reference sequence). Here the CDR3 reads CASSLGPEETQYF. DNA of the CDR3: TGTGCCAGCAGCTTAGGTCCGGAGGAGACCCAGTACTTC.